This T cell receptor beta chain was sequenced for a study of cytomegalovirus exposure and HLA in healthy donors. Germline V gene data show CDR1 as SEHNR and CDR2 as FQNEAQ (reference sequence). The CDR3 sequence is 13 residues long. V lost 0 bases and J 6 bases, leaving 8 bases between the germline ends. 60 Vbeta and 13 Jbeta primers were used in PCR. Repertoires were generated with immunoSEQ multiplex PCR, while TCRdb's copy carries only in-frame clones and drops some. The data show over 150,000 clones, with roughly 80% seen just once and 7% to 9% held by the top ten. The sequenced sample consisted of PBMCs. This chain links TRBV7-9 with TRBJ1-1; D unclear. This receptor was taken from a male donor in good health and CMV-seropositive. The CDR3: CASSLARGPEAFF. Written as DNA, the CDR3 is TGTGCCAGCAGCTTAGCGAGAGGGCCTGAAGCTTTCTTT. The whole variable domain, filled in from reference TRBV7-9 and TRBJ1-1, reads DTGVSQNPRHKITKRGQNVTFRCDPISEHNRLYWYRQTLGQGPEFLTYFQNEAQLEKSRLLSDRFSAERPKGSFSTLEIQRTEQGDSAMYLCASSLARGPEAFFGQGTRLTVV.